This T cell receptor (beta chain) was profiled in a study of cytomegalovirus exposure and HLA in healthy donors. Study-wide findings and caveats: It was 164 TCR beta chains that were listed as cytomegalovirus-associated.

Primers for the PCR totalled 60 Vbeta and 13 Jbeta. Clones were sequenced by immunoSEQ multiplex PCR, and TCRdb holds only the in-frame ones, with some missing. The table lists approximately 220,000 clones, over 60% of them singletons, with 1.5% to 2% in the top ten. The count of this clone is one. Its antigen remains unidentified. Trimming shortened V by 3 bases and J by 2 bases, and 15 bases separated the two germline ends. CDR1 is MRHNA and CDR2 is SNTAGT in the germline V gene. This CDR3 region has 16 residues. The chain is built from TRBV6-4 and TRBJ2-3; a possible D gene is TRBD2 (7 bases). This TCR came from a young man in good health and CMV-seronegative. Sequenced input: PBMCs. The CDR3: CASSESKGGATDTQYF. CDR3 DNA: TGTGCCAGCAGTGAGAGTAAGGGGGGGGCCACAGATACGCAGTATTTT.